This is a list of T cell receptor beta chains from one sample in a study of read filtering for tumor transcriptome and immune sequencing. One entry per CDR3 protein, called by TCRdb with MiXCR from the reads. Of roughly 35,000 distinct CDR3 sequences listed, roughly an eighth are singletons. Sequenced sample: a population of CD138-negative cells sorted from bone marrow. The source is a donor at least 40 years old with multiple myeloma. Both conserved end residues are part of each CDR3. The D gene is left open where the match is weak. Where a row states a size, it is once, few, many or the class of an expanded clone; other rows omit it.

TRBJ2-1 TRBV3-1 many TRBD2 CASSQGLAEGLNEQFF TGTGCCAGCAGCCAAGGACTAGCGGAGGGGTTAAATGAGCAGTTCTTC
TRBJ1-1 TRBV4-2 many - CASSQSTTGKTAEAFF TGTGCCAGCAGCCAATCTACGACAGGCAAGACGGCTGAAGCTTTCTTT
TRBJ1-5 TRBV2 many - CASRMDRQPQHF TGTGCCAGCAGAATGGACAGACAGCCCCAGCATTTT
TRBJ2-3 TRBV6-6 - TRBD1 CASSPRQGRTGTQYF TGTGCCAGTAGTCCGAGACAGGGGAGGACAGGTACGCAGTATTTT
TRBJ1-1 TRBV20-1 many TRBD1 CSAVPGGQHTEAFF TGCAGTGCTGTCCCAGGGGGTCAGCACACTGAAGCTTTCTTT
TRBJ2-1 TRBV14 many TRBD1 CASSQGDGTVYNEQFF TGTGCCAGCAGCCAAGGGGACGGGACAGTATACAATGAGCAGTTCTTC
TRBJ2-2 TRBV5-1 - TRBD2 CASSLDATGGNTGELFF TGCGCCAGCAGCTTGGATGCAACGGGAGGGAACACCGGGGAGCTGTTTTTT
TRBJ2-6 TRBV7-9 many - CATQPSNSGANVLTF TGTGCCACCCAACCTTCAAATTCTGGGGCCAACGTCCTGACTTTC
TRBJ1-2 TRBV15 few TRBD1 CATSRTGDYGYTF TGTGCCACCAGCCGGACAGGGGATTATGGCTACACCTTC
TRBJ2-5 TRBV28 few TRBD2 CASKGSGSETQYF TGTGCCAGCAAGGGTAGCGGGAGCGAGACCCAGTACTTC
TRBJ2-7 TRBV6-4 - TRBD2 CASSDGTSGNSYEQYF TGTGCCAGCAGTGACGGGACTAGCGGGAACTCCTACGAGCAGTACTTC
TRBJ2-4 TRBV29-1 few - CSVEVGRQRNIQYF TGCAGCGTTGAAGTTGGTAGACAGAGAAACATTCAGTACTTC
TRBJ1-5 TRBV19 many - CASRKGGGGTVGVRNQPQHF TGTGCCAGCCGGAAGGGTGGAGGGGGTACCGTGGGCGTACGCAATCAGCCCCAGCATTTT
TRBJ2-1 TRBV7-2 many - CASSLGLGNEQFF TGTGCCAGCAGCTTAGGACTAGGGAACGAGCAGTTCTTC
TRBJ2-7 TRBV29-1 few - CSVETQGYEQYF TGCAGCGTTGAAACCCAGGGCTACGAGCAGTACTTC
TRBJ2-5 TRBV18 few - CASSPRGHPQETQYF TGTGCCAGCTCACCACGGGGACATCCTCAAGAGACCCAGTACTTC
TRBJ1-5 TRBV5-1 many - CASRVSRDQPQHF TGCGCCAGCAGGGTCAGTAGAGATCAGCCCCAGCATTTT
TRBJ1-2 TRBV2 many - CASMGDYGYTF TGTGCCAGCATGGGAGACTATGGCTACACCTTC
TRBJ2-7 TRBV5-5 many - CASSFFGGEQYF TGTGCCAGCAGCTTCTTCGGGGGCGAGCAGTACTTC
TRBJ1-1 TRBV7-9 many - CASSQDEEAFF TGTGCCAGCAGCCAGGACGAAGAAGCTTTCTTT
TRBJ2-7 TRBV29-1 many TRBD1 CSVEGGQGANEQYF TGCAGCGTTGAAGGGGGGCAGGGGGCGAACGAGCAGTACTTC
TRBJ2-7 TRBV7-9 many TRBD2 CASSFGTSSVYEQYF TGTGCCAGCAGCTTCGGGACTAGCTCTGTCTACGAGCAGTACTTC
TRBJ2-3 TRBV7-9 many TRBD1 CASSPLTGGFSDTQYF TGTGCCAGCAGCCCTCTGACAGGGGGGTTTTCAGATACGCAGTATTTT
TRBJ1-4 TRBV7-8 many TRBD1 CASSLANRQGLNEKLFF TGTGCCAGCAGCTTAGCGAACAGACAGGGGTTGAATGAAAAACTGTTTTTT
TRBJ1-5 TRBV20-1 many - CSATADSNQPQHF TGCAGTGCTACCGCGGATAGCAATCAGCCCCAGCATTTT
TRBJ2-1 TRBV6-2/TRBV6-3 many - CASRTTFSYNEQFF TGTGCCAGCAGGACGACGTTCTCCTACAATGAGCAGTTCTTC
TRBJ2-1 TRBV7-9 medium-sized TRBD2 CASSPVTSGRAHEQFF TGTGCCAGCAGCCCCGTGACTAGCGGGAGGGCCCATGAGCAGTTCTTC
TRBJ2-7 TRBV10-1 few - CASSESGGGLEQYF TGCGCCAGCAGTGAGTCTGGGGGCGGGCTGGAGCAGTACTTC
TRBJ1-3 TRBV18 - - CASSPPVQQRNTIYF TGTGCCAGCTCACCACCCGTACAACAGAGGAACACCATATATTTT
TRBJ2-2 TRBV5-8 few - CASSLGDTGELFF TGTGCCAGCAGCTTGGGGGACACCGGGGAGCTGTTTTTT
TRBJ2-3 TRBV7-9 - - CVSSVQRVMSTDTQYF TGTGTCAGCAGCGTCCAACGGGTGATGAGCACAGATACGCAGTATTTT
TRBJ2-1 TRBV28 many - CASSYSDNEQFF TGTGCCAGCAGTTATAGTGACAATGAGCAGTTCTTC
TRBJ1-1 TRBV29-1 many - CSVRGPGSTEAFF TGCAGCGTTCGTGGCCCGGGAAGTACTGAAGCTTTCTTT
TRBJ2-1 TRBV12-3/TRBV12-4 - - CANSLWGNEQFF TGTGCCAACAGTTTATGGGGAAATGAGCAGTTCTTC
TRBJ1-1 TRBV29-1 - - CSVAIGGYTEAFF TGCAGCGTTGCCATCGGCGGGTACACTGAAGCTTTCTTT
TRBJ1-2 TRBV9 many - CASSPSYQGRYYGYTF TGTGCCAGCAGCCCCTCCTACCAGGGGAGGTATTATGGCTACACCTTC
TRBJ2-2 TRBV2 many - CASRMNGNTGELFF TGTGCCAGCCGTATGAACGGAAACACCGGGGAGCTGTTTTTT
TRBJ1-5 TRBV19 many - CASSSQPGLSPQHF TGTGCCAGTAGTTCCCAGCCCGGCTTGTCTCCCCAGCATTTT
TRBJ2-1 TRBV20-1 many - CSASKQIEQFF TGCAGTGCTAGTAAACAAATCGAGCAGTTCTTC
TRBJ2-7 TRBV7-2 many TRBD1 CASSLQGAYEQYF TGTGCCAGCAGCTTACAGGGGGCCTACGAGCAGTACTTC
TRBJ2-1 TRBV2 once - CASSAGSDYNEQFF TGTGCCAGCAGTGCCGGGAGTGACTACAATGAGCAGTTCTTC
TRBJ1-5 TRBV19 many - CASSMYGNQPQHF TGTGCCAGTAGTATGTATGGCAATCAGCCCCAGCATTTT
TRBJ2-1 TRBV20-1 many TRBD2 CSASSGGEQFF TGCAGTGCTAGTAGCGGGGGAGAGCAGTTCTTC
TRBJ2-2 TRBV5-1 many TRBD1 CASRQGGTGELFF TGCGCCAGCCGACAGGGTGGCACCGGGGAGCTGTTTTTT
TRBJ1-4 TRBV12-3/TRBV12-4 many - CASSLRGGSNEKLFF TGTGCCAGCAGTTTACGGGGAGGGAGTAATGAAAAACTGTTTTTT
TRBJ2-7 TRBV20-1 many TRBD1 CSAGQLSHEQYF TGCAGTGCGGGACAGCTTTCCCACGAGCAGTACTTC
TRBJ2-7 TRBV29-1 many TRBD2 CSVREGLREQYF TGCAGCGTCCGGGAGGGCCTGAGGGAGCAGTACTTC
TRBJ2-5 TRBV12-3/TRBV12-4 - - CASSEWGRKKETQYF TGTGCCAGCAGTGAGTGGGGCAGGAAAAAAGAGACCCAGTACTTC
TRBJ2-1 TRBV28 many - CAISAQERDEQFF TGTGCCATAAGCGCGCAAGAGAGGGATGAGCAGTTCTTC
TRBJ2-1 TRBV7-2 many - CASQRAVEYNEQFF TGTGCCAGCCAACGGGCAGTCGAATACAATGAGCAGTTCTTC
TRBJ2-6 TRBV7-9 many - CASSLGVTGANVLTF TGTGCCAGCAGCTTAGGTGTAACTGGGGCCAACGTCCTGACTTTC
TRBJ2-1 TRBV6-4 few - CASSASAGSYNEQFF TGTGCCAGCAGTGCTTCCGCGGGCTCCTACAATGAGCAGTTCTTC
TRBJ2-2 TRBV5-4 many - CASSLARLGAGELFF TGTGCCAGCAGCTTGGCCAGGTTAGGCGCCGGGGAGCTGTTTTTT
TRBJ2-1 TRBV7-8 many TRBD2 CASSLGLAVQFF TGTGCCAGCAGCTTAGGACTAGCGGTTCAGTTCTTC